Below, one TCR beta chain is given with its context. The data belong to a study of T cell responses to AZD1222 COVID-19 vaccine. CDR1 is SGHTA, CDR2 FQGNSA, per germline. V was pared by 6 bases and J by 4 bases, with 10 bases between. The CDR3 contains 13 residues. Sequencing was performed with immunoSEQ multiplex PCR; in TCRdb, only in-frame clones are kept and a portion is missing. The top ten hold under 7.5% of the sample, which has 75,000 to 95,000 clones, 92% seen once. V and J are TRBV7-2 and TRBJ2-4; TRBD2 might be the D (6 bases). The sequenced sample was peripheral blood, obtained on day 0 of MenACWY control vaccination. The origin of this receptor is an adult in good health. In nucleotides, the CDR3 is TGTGCCAGCAGTTGGGGGACTAAAAACATTCAGTACTTC. It is translated as CASSWGTKNIQYF.